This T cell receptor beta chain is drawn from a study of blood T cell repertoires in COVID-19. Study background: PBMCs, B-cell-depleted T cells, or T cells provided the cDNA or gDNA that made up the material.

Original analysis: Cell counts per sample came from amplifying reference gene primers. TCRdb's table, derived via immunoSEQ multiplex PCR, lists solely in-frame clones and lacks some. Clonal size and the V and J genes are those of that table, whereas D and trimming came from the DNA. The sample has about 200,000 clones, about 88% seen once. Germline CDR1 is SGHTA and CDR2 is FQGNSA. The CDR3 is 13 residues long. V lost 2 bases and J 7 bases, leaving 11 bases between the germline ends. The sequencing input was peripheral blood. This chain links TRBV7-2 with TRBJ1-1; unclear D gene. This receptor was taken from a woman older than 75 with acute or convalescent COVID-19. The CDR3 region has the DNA TGTGCCAGCAGCTTACCGCGGAGGATTGAAGCTTTCTTT. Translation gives CASSLPRRIEAFF.